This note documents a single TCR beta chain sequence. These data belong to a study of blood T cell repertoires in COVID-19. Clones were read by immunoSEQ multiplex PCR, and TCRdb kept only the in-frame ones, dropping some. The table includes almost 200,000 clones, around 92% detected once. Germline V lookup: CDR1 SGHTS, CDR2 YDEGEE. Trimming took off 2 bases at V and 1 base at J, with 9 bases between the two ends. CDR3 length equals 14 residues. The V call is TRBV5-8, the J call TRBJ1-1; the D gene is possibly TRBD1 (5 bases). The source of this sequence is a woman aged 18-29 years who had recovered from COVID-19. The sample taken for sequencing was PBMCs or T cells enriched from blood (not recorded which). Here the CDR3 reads CASSFPQGNTEAFF. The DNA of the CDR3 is TGTGCCAGCAGCTTTCCGCAGGGGAACACTGAAGCTTTCTTT. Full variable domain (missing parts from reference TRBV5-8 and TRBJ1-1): EAGVTQSPTHLIKTRGQQATLRCSPISGHTSVYWYQQALGLGLQFLLWYDEGEERNRGNFPPRFSGRQFPNYSSELNVNALELEDSALYLCASSFPQGNTEAFFGQGTRLTVV.